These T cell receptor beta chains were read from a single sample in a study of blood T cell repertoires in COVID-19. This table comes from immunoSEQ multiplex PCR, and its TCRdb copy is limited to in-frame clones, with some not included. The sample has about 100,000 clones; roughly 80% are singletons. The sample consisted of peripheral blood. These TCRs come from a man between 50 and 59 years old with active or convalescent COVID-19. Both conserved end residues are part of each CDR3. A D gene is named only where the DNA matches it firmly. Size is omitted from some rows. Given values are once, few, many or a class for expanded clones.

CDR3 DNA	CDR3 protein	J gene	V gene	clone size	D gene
TGTGCCAGCAGGATGACAGGGGTCACTGAAGCTTTCTTT	CASRMTGVTEAFF	TRBJ1-1	TRBV7-2	NA	TRBD1
TGTGCCAGCAGTGAGGTGGGAGTAAATACGCAGTATTTT	CASSEVGVNTQYF	TRBJ2-3	TRBV2	NA	NA
TGTGCCAGCAGCGGAGACCAGACCAGAACCTACGAGCAGTACTTC	CASSGDQTRTYEQYF	TRBJ2-7	TRBV11-3	NA	NA
TGTGCCAGCAGCCTACAGGGACGGGGGGCATTTCAGCCCCAGCATTTT	CASSLQGRGAFQPQHF	TRBJ1-5	TRBV7-2	NA	NA
TGTGCCAGCAGCCAAGAAATCAGACAGGGAACTTATTTAGCTAACTATGGCTACACCTTC	CASSQEIRQGTYLANYGYTF	TRBJ1-2	TRBV14	NA	TRBD1
TGCAGCGTATACACTTGGACTCCACAAGAGACCCAGTACTTC	CSVYTWTPQETQYF	TRBJ2-5	TRBV29-1	NA	NA
TGTGCCAGTAGTATTCGCGGTTGGGAGGGTGGGAATGAGCAGTTCTTC	CASSIRGWEGGNEQFF	TRBJ2-1	TRBV19	NA	TRBD2
TGTGCTAGTGCCGCCGGGACACCCATATTCACCATATATTTT	CASAAGTPIFTIYF	TRBJ1-3	TRBV12-5	NA	NA
TGTGCCAGCAGCTTGCCTAGCGGGATTACAGATACGCAGTATTTT	CASSLPSGITDTQYF	TRBJ2-3	TRBV5-4	NA	TRBD2
TGTGCCAGCAGTGAATTCCAGGCGGACTTGTTTAATTCACCCCTCCACTTT	CASSEFQADLFNSPLHF	TRBJ1-6	TRBV25-1	few	NA
TGTGCCAGCAGCTTATCTTGGACCGAGCGGGAGACCCAGTACTTC	CASSLSWTERETQYF	TRBJ2-5	TRBV11-2	NA	NA
TGTGCCAGCAGTGAAGCTTACCTAGGTGAGCAGTTCTTC	CASSEAYLGEQFF	TRBJ2-1	TRBV2	NA	NA
TGCGCCAGCAGTACCGGGAACTTCCTGGGGGAGACCCAGTACTTC	CASSTGNFLGETQYF	TRBJ2-5	TRBV10-1	few	NA
TGCGCCAGCAGCACGTCAGAGGGATACGAGCAGTACTTC	CASSTSEGYEQYF	TRBJ2-7	TRBV5-1	NA	NA
TGTGCCACCGGTGGACGGATAGCGGGAGTAAAAAAGCAGTTCTTC	CATGGRIAGVKKQFF	TRBJ2-1	TRBV24-1	NA	TRBD2
TGTGCCAGCAGTAGGGGTCCGGGCTTAGAGACCCAGTACTTC	CASSRGPGLETQYF	TRBJ2-5	TRBV27	NA	NA
TGTGCCGGAGGATTGGGACTAGCGGTTGGTGAGCAGTTCTTC	CAGGLGLAVGEQFF	TRBJ2-1	TRBV7-9	few	TRBD2
TGTGCCAGCAGTCTGAAGCCTAGCACAGATACGCAGTATTTT	CASSLKPSTDTQYF	TRBJ2-3	TRBV6-4	NA	NA
TGTGCCAGCAGCCAACGGGAAGACTATGGCTACACCTTC	CASSQREDYGYTF	TRBJ1-2	TRBV3-1/TRBV3-2	NA	NA
TGCAGTGCTAGTGCGGGGAGGGGCTACAATGAGCAGTTCTTC	CSASAGRGYNEQFF	TRBJ2-1	TRBV20-1	NA	TRBD2
TGTGCCTGGAGTCTCAGGGGAAGCACAGATACGCAGTATTTT	CAWSLRGSTDTQYF	TRBJ2-3	TRBV30	once	NA
TGTGCCGATACCTCCAGCGGGAGCAATCAGCCCCAGCATTTT	CADTSSGSNQPQHF	TRBJ1-5	TRBV12-5	once	NA
TGTGCCAGCAGTCCCACCCCCGGGGTGCAAGAGACCCAGTACTTC	CASSPTPGVQETQYF	TRBJ2-5	TRBV28	NA	NA
TGCGCCAGCAGCCGAGGTCCCACTGAAGCTTTCTTT	CASSRGPTEAFF	TRBJ1-1	TRBV4-1	NA	NA
TGTGCCAGCAGCGACGCCCGACAGGGGCAGAATCAGCCCCAGCATTTT	CASSDARQGQNQPQHF	TRBJ1-5	TRBV7-9	NA	TRBD1
TGTGCCAGCAGTGACAGCGGGCCTACCTACGAGCAGTACTTC	CASSDSGPTYEQYF	TRBJ2-7	TRBV6-1	NA	NA
TGTGCCACCAGTAGGAGCGGGAGTCTCAATGAGCAGTTCTTC	CATSRSGSLNEQFF	TRBJ2-1	TRBV24-1	NA	TRBD2
TGTGCCAGCAGCTTAAGCGGGACTAGCGGAGACTACGAGCAGTACTTC	CASSLSGTSGDYEQYF	TRBJ2-7	TRBV27	few	TRBD2
TGCAGTGCAAAGGGGGAGACCCAGTACTTC	CSAKGETQYF	TRBJ2-5	TRBV20-1	NA	NA
TGTGCCAGCAGCGCAATGGGACAGGCGAGAGCTGAAGCTTTCTTT	CASSAMGQARAEAFF	TRBJ1-1	TRBV9	NA	TRBD1
TGTGCCCCGGTGGGAGGGGTTGAGCAGTTCTTC	CAPVGGVEQFF	TRBJ2-1	TRBV12-3/TRBV12-4	NA	TRBD2
TGTGCCAGCAGCCTCCAGGGAGGGACCCAGTACTTC	CASSLQGGTQYF	TRBJ2-5	TRBV12-3/TRBV12-4	NA	NA
TGCAGCGTCCGGCCTTTAGCGGGGACTGAAGCTTTCTTT	CSVRPLAGTEAFF	TRBJ1-1	TRBV29-1	NA	NA
TGTGCCAGCAGCGTAACCCTTACGGGCACTGAAGCTTTCTTT	CASSVTLTGTEAFF	TRBJ1-1	TRBV9	NA	NA
TGTGCCATCAGTGAGTCAGTAGCGGGAGGTGGTCAAGAGACCCAGTACTTC	CAISESVAGGGQETQYF	TRBJ2-5	TRBV10-3	NA	TRBD2
TGTGCCAGCAGCCAAGACCGGGTGGGTAGGAATACGCAGTATTTT	CASSQDRVGRNTQYF	TRBJ2-3	TRBV4-2	NA	NA
TGCAGCAGCACCATAGCGGGAGACGAGACCCAGTACTTC	CSSTIAGDETQYF	TRBJ2-5	TRBV29-1	NA	TRBD2
TGTGCCAGCAGCTTTGACAGGGCCCATCATACCTTC	CASSFDRAHHTF	TRBJ1-2	TRBV7-9	once	TRBD1
TGTGCCAGCACCGCTCCCAGCGACTATACGAATGAGCAGTTCTTC	CASTAPSDYTNEQFF	TRBJ2-1	TRBV28	NA	NA
TGTGCCAGCAGCCAGCCGGAGAGTTCGGATACGCAGTATTTT	CASSQPESSDTQYF	TRBJ2-3	TRBV11-3	NA	NA
TGTGCCATCAGTGAGAAGCGGGAGGCGTCCTACGAGCAGTACTTC	CAISEKREASYEQYF	TRBJ2-7	TRBV10-3	NA	TRBD2
TGTGCCAGCAGCCCTCGGGAGCGGGGGCTCTACGAGCAGTACTTC	CASSPRERGLYEQYF	TRBJ2-7	TRBV7-2	few	TRBD2
TGTGCCAGCAGTCTTGAGGCGACAGAGACCCAGTACTTC	CASSLEATETQYF	TRBJ2-5	TRBV12-3/TRBV12-4	few	NA
TGCACCAGCAGCCAAGGTTCTCTCGTGGGGACAGGGGATGAAAAACTGTTTTTT	CTSSQGSLVGTGDEKLFF	TRBJ1-4	TRBV1	few	NA
TGTGCCAGCAGTCAGGACAGGCGGTCGGGTGAAAAACTGTTTTTT	CASSQDRRSGEKLFF	TRBJ1-4	TRBV7-8	NA	TRBD1
TGTGCCAGCAGCTTAGGTGGGACAGCATTCAGTGGGGCCAACGTCCTGACTTTC	CASSLGGTAFSGANVLTF	TRBJ2-6	TRBV7-9	NA	TRBD1
TGTGCCAGTACAGCAGGGGGTAGGTACACTGAAGCTTTCTTT	CASTAGGRYTEAFF	TRBJ1-1	TRBV19	NA	TRBD1
TGTGCCAGCTCACCCCCTGGTCGGGGAAATCAGCCCCAGCATTTT	CASSPPGRGNQPQHF	TRBJ1-5	TRBV18	NA	NA
TGTGCCAGCAGTTTGATTGGGCGCCAGGCGAAAGAGACCCAGTACTTC	CASSLIGRQAKETQYF	TRBJ2-5	TRBV28	NA	NA
TGTGCCAGCAGTTTAGGGGGGGAAGGAGAAAAACTGTTTTTT	CASSLGGEGEKLFF	TRBJ1-4	TRBV27	NA	NA
TGTGCCAGCAGCGCAAGCGCGGGAGAAAAACTGTTTTTT	CASSASAGEKLFF	TRBJ1-4	TRBV7-3	NA	NA
TGTGCCACCAGTCGGGGGGCTGGTCAGCCCCAGCATTTT	CATSRGAGQPQHF	TRBJ1-5	TRBV24-1	NA	NA
TGCGCCAGCAGCGACGGGAGAGACACCGGGGAGCTGTTTTTT	CASSDGRDTGELFF	TRBJ2-2	TRBV5-1	NA	NA
TGTGCCAGCAGTTACCGGCAGGGCTCAAAGGGTGGCTACACCTTC	CASSYRQGSKGGYTF	TRBJ1-2	TRBV6-5	NA	NA
TGTGCCAGCAGTTCAGGGGGCAGGAGTAGAAAAGCTTTCTTT	CASSSGGRSRKAFF	TRBJ1-1	TRBV28	NA	TRBD1
TGTGCCAGCAGCTTGTTGGCCGTAAAGGGGCCGGGGTACTTC	CASSLLAVKGPGYF	TRBJ2-7	TRBV5-6	once	NA
TGTGCCAGCAGTCCCCTATTCGGGGGTTTTGGGGCCAACGTCCTGACTTTC	CASSPLFGGFGANVLTF	TRBJ2-6	TRBV28	few	NA
TGCAGCGTTGAAGATCTCCCGGGTATGAGGGGCTACACCTTC	CSVEDLPGMRGYTF	TRBJ1-2	TRBV29-1	NA	NA
TGTGCCAGCAGTGAATATGTCGGAGGGCTTATCTACTCCTACGAGCAGTACTTC	CASSEYVGGLIYSYEQYF	TRBJ2-7	TRBV6-1	NA	NA
TGTGCCACCAGTGCCACGGGACTAGCGGGAGGAGAGACCCAGTACTTC	CATSATGLAGGETQYF	TRBJ2-5	TRBV24-1	NA	TRBD2